This TCR beta chain was recovered during a study of blood T cells in healthy people across ages. Study conclusions and caveats: Possibly, changes in expanded clonotypes were confounded because donor CMV status was unknown. Diversity was higher, and naive CD4+ cells more numerous, in long-lived donors than in aged donors.

This clonotype was detected ten times or more. The antigen is not known. The sample providers were healthy Caucasian people from Russia, aged about 6 to 90. A second PCR of 7 to 11 cycles used a sample-barcoded 5' primer and a J-beta primer mix. Any given sample supplied a minimum of 2.5 million CDR3-containing paired-end reads. TCRdb re-called the 5' RACE reads with MiXCR, one entry per CDR3 protein. The sample has 1,500,000 or so distinct CDR3 sequences, 35% to 45% seen once. V dropped 5 bases and J dropped 7; count of bases not matched to a gene: 3. The CDR3 has 13 residues. Germline-derived CDR1 and CDR2 are MNHNY and SVGAGI (reference sequence).

The specimen sequenced was blood. J is TRBJ2-7 and V is TRBV6-6; 12 bases map to TRBD2. The receptor comes from a woman aged 18-35 years in good health. The CDR3 spells CASSTGLAGEQYF. Here the CDR3 DNA reads TGTGCCAGCAGTACCGGACTAGCGGGGGAGCAGTACTTC.